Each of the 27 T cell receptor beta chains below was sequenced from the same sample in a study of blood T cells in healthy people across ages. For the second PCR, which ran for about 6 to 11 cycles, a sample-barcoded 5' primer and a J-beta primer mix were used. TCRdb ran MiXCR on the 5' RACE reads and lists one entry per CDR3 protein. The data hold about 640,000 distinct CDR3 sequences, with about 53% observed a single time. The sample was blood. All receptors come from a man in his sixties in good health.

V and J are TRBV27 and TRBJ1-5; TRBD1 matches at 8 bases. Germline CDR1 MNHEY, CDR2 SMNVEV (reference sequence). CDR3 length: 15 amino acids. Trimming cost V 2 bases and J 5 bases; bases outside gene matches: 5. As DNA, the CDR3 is TGTGCCAGCAGTTTAATGACAGGGGACGATCAGCCCCAGCATTTT. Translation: CASSLMTGDDQPQHF.

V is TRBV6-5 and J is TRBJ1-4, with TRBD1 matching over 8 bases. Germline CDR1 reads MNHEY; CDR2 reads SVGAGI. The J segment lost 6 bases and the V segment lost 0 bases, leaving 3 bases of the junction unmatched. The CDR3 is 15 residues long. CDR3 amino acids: CASSYSTGADEKLFF. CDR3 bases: TGTGCCAGCAGTTACTCGACAGGGGCCGATGAAAAACTGTTTTTT.

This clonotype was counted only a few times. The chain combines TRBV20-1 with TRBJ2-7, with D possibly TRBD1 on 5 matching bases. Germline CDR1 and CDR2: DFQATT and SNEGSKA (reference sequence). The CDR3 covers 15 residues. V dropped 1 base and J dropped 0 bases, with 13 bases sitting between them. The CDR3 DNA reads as TGCAGTGCTAGAGTCGGTTTGCAGGGCTCCTACGAGCAGTACTTC. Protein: CSARVGLQGSYEQYF.

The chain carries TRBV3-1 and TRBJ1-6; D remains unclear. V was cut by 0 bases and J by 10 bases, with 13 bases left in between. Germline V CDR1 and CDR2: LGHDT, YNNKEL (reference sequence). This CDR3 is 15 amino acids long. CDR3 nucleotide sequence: TGTGCCAGCAGCCAAGACTCCGGGGTCGGGTCACCCCTCCACTTT. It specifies CASSQDSGVGSPLHF.

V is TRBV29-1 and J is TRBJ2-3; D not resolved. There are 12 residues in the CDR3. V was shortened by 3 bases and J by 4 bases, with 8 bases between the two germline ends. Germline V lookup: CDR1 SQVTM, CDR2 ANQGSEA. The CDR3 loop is CSVELGPDTQYF. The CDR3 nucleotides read TGCAGCGTTGAGCTGGGCCCAGATACGCAGTATTTT.

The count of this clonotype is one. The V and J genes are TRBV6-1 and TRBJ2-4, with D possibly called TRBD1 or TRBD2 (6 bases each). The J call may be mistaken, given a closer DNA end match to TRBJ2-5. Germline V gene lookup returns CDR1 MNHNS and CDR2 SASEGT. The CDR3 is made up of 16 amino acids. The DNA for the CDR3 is TGTGCCAGCAGTGAAGTCGGGGGCAGACCCAAAGAGACCCAGTACTTC. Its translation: CASSEVGGRPKETQYF.

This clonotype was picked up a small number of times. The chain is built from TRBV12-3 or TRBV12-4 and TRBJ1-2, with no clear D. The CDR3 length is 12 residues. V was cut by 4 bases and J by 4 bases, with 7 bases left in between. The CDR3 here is CASSSTPYGYTF. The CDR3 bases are TGTGCCAGCAGTTCAACCCCCTATGGCTACACCTTC.

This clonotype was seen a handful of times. The chain's CDR3 is CASRETVGANVLTF. The CDR3 coding sequence is TGCGCCAGCAGGGAGACCGTTGGGGCCAACGTCCTGACTTTC. J is TRBJ2-6 and V is TRBV5-1; unclear D gene. CDR1 and CDR2 from the germline V gene are SGHRS and YFSETQ. Trimming took off 5 bases at V and 3 bases at J, with 9 bases between the two ends. This CDR3 is built from 14 residues. The variable domain in full, completed from reference TRBV5-1 and TRBJ2-6, reads KAGVTQTPRYLIKTRGQQVTLSCSPISGHRSVSWYQQTPGQGLQFLFEYFSETQRNKGNFPGRFSGRQFSNSRSEMNVSTLELGDSALYLCASRETVGANVLTFGAGSRLTVL.

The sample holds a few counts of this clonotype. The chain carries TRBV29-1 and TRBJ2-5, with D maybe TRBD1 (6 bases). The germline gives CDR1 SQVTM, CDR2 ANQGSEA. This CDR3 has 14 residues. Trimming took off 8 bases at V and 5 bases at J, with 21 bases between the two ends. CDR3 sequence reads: CSPVGLTGTETQYF. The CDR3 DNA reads TGCAGCCCTGTAGGCCTTACAGGGACCGAGACCCAGTACTTC.

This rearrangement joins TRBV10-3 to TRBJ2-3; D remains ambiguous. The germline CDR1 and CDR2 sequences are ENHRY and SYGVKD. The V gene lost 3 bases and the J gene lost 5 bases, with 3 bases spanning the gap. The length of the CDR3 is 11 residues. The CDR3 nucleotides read TGTGCCATCAGTGATGAAGATACGCAGTATTTT. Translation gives CAISDEDTQYF.

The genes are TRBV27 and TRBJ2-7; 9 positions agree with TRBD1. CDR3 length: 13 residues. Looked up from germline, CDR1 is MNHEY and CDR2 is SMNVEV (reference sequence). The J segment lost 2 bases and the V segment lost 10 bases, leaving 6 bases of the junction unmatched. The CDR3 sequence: CATSTGGAYEQYF. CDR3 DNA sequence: TGTGCCACCTCAACAGGGGGCGCCTACGAGCAGTACTTC.

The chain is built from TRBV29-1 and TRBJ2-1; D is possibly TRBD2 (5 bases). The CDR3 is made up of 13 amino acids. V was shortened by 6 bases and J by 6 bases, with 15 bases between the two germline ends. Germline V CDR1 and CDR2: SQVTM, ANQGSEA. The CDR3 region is CSVKRRGCNEQFF. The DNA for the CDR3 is TGCAGCGTGAAGCGGAGAGGATGCAATGAGCAGTTCTTC.

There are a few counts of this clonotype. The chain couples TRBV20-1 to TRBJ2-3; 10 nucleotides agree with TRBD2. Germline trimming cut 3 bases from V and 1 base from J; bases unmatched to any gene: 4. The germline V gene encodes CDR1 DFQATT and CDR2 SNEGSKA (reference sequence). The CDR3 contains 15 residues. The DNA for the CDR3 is TGCAGTGCTAGGTGGGGGACTAGCGGCACAGATACGCAGTATTTT. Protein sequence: CSARWGTSGTDTQYF.

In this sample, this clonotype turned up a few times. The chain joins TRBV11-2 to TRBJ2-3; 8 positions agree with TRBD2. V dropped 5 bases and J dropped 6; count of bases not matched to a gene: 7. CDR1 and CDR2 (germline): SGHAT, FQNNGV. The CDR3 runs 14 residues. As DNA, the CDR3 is TGTGCCAGCAGCCCAACGGGAGGGCGGGATACGCAGTATTTT. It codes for CASSPTGGRDTQYF. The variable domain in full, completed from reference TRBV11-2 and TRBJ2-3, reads EAGVAQSPRYKIIEKRQSVAFWCNPISGHATLYWYQQILGQGPKLLIQFQNNGVVDDSQLPKDRFSAERLKGVDSTLKIQPAKLEDSAVYLCASSPTGGRDTQYFGPGTRLTVL.

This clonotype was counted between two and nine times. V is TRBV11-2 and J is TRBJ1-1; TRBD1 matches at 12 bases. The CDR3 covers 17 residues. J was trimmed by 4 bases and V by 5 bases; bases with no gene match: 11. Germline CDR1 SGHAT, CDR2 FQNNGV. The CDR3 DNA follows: TGTGCCAGCAGCAGACATGGGACAGGGGGCTGGGGCACTGAAGCTTTCTTT. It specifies CASSRHGTGGWGTEAFF.

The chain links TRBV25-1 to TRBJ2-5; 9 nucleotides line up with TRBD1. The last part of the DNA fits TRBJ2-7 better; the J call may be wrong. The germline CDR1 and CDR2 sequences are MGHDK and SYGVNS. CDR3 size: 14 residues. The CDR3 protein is CASTSPGQGYEQYF. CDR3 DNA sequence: TGTGCCAGCACTAGCCCGGGACAGGGTTACGAGCAGTACTTC.

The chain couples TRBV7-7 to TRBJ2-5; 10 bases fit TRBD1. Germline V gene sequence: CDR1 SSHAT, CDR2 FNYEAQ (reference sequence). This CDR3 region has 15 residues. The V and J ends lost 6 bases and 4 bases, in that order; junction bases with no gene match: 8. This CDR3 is CASSAGTGAPETQYF. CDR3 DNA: TGTGCCAGCAGTGCCGGGACAGGGGCCCCAGAGACCCAGTACTTC.

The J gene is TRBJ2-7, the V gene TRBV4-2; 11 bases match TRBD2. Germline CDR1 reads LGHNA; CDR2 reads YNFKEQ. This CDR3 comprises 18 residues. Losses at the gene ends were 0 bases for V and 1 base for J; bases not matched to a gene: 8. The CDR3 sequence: CASSQDRFSGGVSYEQYF. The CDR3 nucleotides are TGTGCCAGCAGCCAAGATCGGTTTAGCGGGGGGGTTTCCTACGAGCAGTACTTC.

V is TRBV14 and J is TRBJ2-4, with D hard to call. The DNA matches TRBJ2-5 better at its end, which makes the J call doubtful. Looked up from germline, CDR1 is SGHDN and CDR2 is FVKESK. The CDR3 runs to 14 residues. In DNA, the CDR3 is TGTGCCAGCAGCCAAGATCTGGGATCAGAGACCCAGTACTTC. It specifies CASSQDLGSETQYF.

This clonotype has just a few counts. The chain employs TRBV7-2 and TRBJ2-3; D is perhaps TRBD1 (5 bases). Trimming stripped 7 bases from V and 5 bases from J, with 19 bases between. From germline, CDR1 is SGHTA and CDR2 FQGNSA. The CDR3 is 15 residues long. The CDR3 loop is CASTTRAGLGDTQYF. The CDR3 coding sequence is TGTGCCAGCACCACAAGGGCAGGGCTGGGAGATACGCAGTATTTT.

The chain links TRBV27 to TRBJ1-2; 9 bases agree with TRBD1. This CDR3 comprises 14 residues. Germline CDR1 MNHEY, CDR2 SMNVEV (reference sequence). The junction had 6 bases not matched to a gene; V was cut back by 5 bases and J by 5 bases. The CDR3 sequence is CASSVEDRGYGYTF. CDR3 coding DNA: TGTGCCAGCAGTGTAGAGGACAGGGGATATGGCTACACCTTC.

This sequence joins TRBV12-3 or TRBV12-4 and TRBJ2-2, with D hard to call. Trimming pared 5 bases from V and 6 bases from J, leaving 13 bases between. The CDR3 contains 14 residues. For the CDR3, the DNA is TGTGCCAGCAGTCCGCTCATTCGTCCCGGGGAGCTGTTTTTT. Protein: CASSPLIRPGELFF.

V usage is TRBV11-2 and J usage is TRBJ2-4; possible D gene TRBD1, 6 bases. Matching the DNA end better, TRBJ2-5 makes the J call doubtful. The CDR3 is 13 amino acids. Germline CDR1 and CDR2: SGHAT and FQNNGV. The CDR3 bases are TGTGCCAGCAGCACAGGGACCCAAGAGACCCAGTACTTC. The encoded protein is CASSTGTQETQYF.

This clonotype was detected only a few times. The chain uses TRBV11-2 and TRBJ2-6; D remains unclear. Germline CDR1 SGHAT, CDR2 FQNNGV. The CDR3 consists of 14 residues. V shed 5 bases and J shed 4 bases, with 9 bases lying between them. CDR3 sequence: CASSTRTGANVLTF. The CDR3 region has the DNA TGTGCCAGCAGCACAAGAACAGGGGCCAACGTCCTGACTTTC.

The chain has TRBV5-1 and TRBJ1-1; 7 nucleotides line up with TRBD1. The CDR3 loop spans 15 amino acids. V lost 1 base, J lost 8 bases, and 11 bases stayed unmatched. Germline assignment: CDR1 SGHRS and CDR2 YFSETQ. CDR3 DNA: TGCGCCAGCAGCTTGTCGGCGGACAGGTTAATGGAAGCTTTCTTT. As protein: CASSLSADRLMEAFF.

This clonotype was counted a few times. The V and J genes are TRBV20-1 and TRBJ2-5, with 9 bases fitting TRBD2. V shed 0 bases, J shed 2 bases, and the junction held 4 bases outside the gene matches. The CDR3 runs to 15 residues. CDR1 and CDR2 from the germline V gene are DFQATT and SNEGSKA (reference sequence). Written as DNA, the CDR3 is TGCAGTGCTAGAGATAGCGGGGGCCAACAAGAGACCCAGTACTTC. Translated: CSARDSGGQQETQYF.

This chain's CDR3 is CASSEGREAQYF. CDR3 bases: TGTGCCAGCAGTGAGGGCAGGGAGGCCCAGTACTTC. The genes are TRBV2 and TRBJ2-5; a possible D gene is TRBD2 (6 bases). The ends were cut back, 3 bases at V and 9 bases at J, with 11 bases in the middle. CDR1 and CDR2 (germline): SNHLY, FYNNEI. This CDR3 has 12 residues.